This record covers a single T cell receptor beta chain. What it binds is not known. This entry comes from a study of T-cell memory formation after mild COVID-19. 5'RACE with constant-segment primers yielded barcoded, UMI-tagged TCR alpha and TCR beta cDNA libraries. MiXCR was run by TCRdb on the 5' RACE reads, yielding one entry per CDR3 protein. The sample contains approximately 30,000 distinct CDR3 sequences, roughly 16% of which appear only once. The length of the CDR3 is 15 residues. Trimming took off 5 bases at V and 4 bases at J, with 16 bases between the two ends. Germline CDR1 and CDR2: SGHAT and FQNNGV. Overall study results and limits: The main location of contracting CD4+ clones was CM and EM, and that of contracting CD8+ clones was EMRA. Clones shrinking from day 15 to 85 showed even CD4/CD8 mixes; later expanders tilted CD4+. There were some responding clones in pre-infection memory, which suggested that cross-reactive memory had joined.

This chain connects TRBV11-2 to TRBJ2-3; D possibly uses TRBD1 or TRBD2 (6 bases each). The sequencing sample was made of PBMCs or a T cell subset sorted from them (not recorded which). The receptor comes from an adult who had mild COVID-19 (a few samples of this study predate the infection). Cell type and time point are not known. For the CDR3, the DNA is TGTGCCAGCAGCGGACAGACTAGGTACTCAGATACGCAGTATTTT. It translates to CASSGQTRYSDTQYF.